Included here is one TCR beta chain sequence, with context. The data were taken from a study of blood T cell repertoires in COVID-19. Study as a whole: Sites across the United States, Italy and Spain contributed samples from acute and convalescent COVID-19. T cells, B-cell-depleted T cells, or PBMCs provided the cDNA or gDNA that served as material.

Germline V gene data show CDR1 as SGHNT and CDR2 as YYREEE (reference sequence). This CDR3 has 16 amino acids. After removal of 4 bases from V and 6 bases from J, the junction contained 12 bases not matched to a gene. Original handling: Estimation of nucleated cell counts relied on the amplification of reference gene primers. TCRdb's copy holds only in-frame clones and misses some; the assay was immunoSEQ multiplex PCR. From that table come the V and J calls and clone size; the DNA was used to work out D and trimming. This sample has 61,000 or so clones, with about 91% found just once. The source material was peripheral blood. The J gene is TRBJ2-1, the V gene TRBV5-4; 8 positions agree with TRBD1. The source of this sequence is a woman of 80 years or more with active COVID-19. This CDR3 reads CASSRISGGEPNEQFF. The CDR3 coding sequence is TGTGCCAGCAGCCGAATTTCAGGGGGCGAGCCCAATGAGCAGTTCTTC.